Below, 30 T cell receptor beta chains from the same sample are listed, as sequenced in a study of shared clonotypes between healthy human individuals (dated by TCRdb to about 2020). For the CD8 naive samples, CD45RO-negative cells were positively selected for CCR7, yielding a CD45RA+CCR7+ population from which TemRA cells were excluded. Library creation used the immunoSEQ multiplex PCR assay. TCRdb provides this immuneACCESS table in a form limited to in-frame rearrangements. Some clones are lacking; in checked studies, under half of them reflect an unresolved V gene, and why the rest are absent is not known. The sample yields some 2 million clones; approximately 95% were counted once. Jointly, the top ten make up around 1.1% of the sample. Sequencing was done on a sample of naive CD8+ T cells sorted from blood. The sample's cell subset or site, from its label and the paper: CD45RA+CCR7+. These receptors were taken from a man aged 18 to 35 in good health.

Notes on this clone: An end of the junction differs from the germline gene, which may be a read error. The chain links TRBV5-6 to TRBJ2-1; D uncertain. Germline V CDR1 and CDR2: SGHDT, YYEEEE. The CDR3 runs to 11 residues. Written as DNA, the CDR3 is TGTGCCAGCAGCTTATACAATGCGCAGTTCTTC. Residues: CASSLYNAQFF.

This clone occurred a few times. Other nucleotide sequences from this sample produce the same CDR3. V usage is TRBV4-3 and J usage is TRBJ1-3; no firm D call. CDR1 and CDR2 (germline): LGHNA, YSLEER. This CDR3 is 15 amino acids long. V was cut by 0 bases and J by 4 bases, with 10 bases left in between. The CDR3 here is CASSQDGGVGNTIYF. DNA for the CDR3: TGCGCCAGCAGCCAAGATGGCGGGGTCGGAAACACCATATATTTT.

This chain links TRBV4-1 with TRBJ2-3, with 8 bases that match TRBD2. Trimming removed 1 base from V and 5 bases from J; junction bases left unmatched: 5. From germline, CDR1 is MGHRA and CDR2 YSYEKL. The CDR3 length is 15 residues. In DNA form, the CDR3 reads TGCGCCAGCAGCCAAGTAGCGGGATCGGGAGATACGCAGTATTTT. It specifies CASSQVAGSGDTQYF.

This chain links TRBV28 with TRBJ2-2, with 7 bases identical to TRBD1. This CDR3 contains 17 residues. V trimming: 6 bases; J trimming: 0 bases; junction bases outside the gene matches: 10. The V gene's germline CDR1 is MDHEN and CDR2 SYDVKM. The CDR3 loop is CASSLGTAIANTGELFF. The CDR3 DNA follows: TGTGCCAGCAGCCTTGGGACAGCGATTGCGAACACCGGGGAGCTGTTTTTT.

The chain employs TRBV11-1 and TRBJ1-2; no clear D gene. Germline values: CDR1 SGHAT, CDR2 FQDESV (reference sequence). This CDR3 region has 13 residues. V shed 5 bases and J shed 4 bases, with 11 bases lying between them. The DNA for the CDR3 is TGTGCCAGCAGCCTCGACCCAGGCTATGGCTACACCTTC. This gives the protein CASSLDPGYGYTF.

CDR3 sequence reads: CASRTRGGVETQYF. The CDR3 coding sequence is TGTGCCAGTAGGACTAGGGGGGGGGTGGAGACCCAGTACTTC. J is TRBJ2-5 and V is TRBV27; a weak D match, TRBD2 (7 bases). The length of the CDR3 is 14 residues. The germline V and J ends were trimmed by 9 bases and 5 bases, with 19 bases remaining between them. The V gene's germline CDR1 is MNHEY and CDR2 SMNVEV (reference sequence).

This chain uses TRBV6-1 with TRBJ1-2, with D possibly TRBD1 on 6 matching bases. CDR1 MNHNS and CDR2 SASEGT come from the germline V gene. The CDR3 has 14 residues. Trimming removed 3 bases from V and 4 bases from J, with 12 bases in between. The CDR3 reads CASSEGRGGYGYTF. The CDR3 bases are TGTGCCAGCAGTGAGGGCCGAGGGGGCTATGGCTACACCTTC.

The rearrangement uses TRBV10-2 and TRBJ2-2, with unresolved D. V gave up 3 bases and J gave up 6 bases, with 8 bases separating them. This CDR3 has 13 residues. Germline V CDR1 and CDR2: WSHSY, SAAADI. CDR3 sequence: CASSDVNPGELFF. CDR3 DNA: TGCGCCAGCAGTGACGTTAACCCCGGGGAGCTGTTTTTT.

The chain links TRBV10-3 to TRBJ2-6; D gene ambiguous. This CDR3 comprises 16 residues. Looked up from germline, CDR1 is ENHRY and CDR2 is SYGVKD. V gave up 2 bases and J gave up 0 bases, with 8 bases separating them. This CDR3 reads CAISEPVVSGANVLTF. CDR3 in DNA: TGTGCCATCAGTGAGCCGGTCGTCTCTGGGGCCAACGTCCTGACTTTC.

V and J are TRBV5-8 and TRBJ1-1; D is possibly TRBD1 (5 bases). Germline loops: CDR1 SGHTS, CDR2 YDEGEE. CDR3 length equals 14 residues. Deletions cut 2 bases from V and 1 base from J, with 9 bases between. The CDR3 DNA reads TGTGCCAGCAGCTTCTCAACAGGGAACACTGAAGCTTTCTTT. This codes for CASSFSTGNTEAFF.

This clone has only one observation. The CDR3: CASSEASGSQFF. In nucleotides, the CDR3 is TGTGCCAGCAGCGAAGCTAGCGGGAGTCAGTTCTTC. J is TRBJ2-1 and V is TRBV13, with 10 bases lining up with TRBD2. The CDR3 contains 12 residues. Germline values: CDR1 PRHDT, CDR2 FYEKMQ (reference sequence). With 5 bases clipped from V and 13 bases from J, the junction kept 5 bases outside the gene matches.

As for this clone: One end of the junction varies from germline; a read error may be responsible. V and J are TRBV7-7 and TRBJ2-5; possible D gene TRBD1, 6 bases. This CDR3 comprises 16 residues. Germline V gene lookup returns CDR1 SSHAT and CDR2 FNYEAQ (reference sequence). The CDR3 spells CASSLKGVGAQETQYF. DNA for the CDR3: TGTGCTAGCAGCTTAAAGGGGGTCGGGGCCCAAGAGACCCAGTACTTC. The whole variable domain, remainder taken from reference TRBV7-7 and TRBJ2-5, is GAGVSQSPRYKVTKRGQDVTLRCDPISSHATLYWYQQALGQGPEFLTYFNYEAQPDKSGLPSDRFSAERPEGSISTLTIQRTEQRDSAMYRCASSLKGVGAQETQYFGPGTRLLVL.

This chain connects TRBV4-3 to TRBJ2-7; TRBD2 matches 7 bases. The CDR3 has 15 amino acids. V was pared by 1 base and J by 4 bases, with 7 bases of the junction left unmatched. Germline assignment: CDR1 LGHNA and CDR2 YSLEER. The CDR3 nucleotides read TGCGCCAGCAGCCAAGGAGCTAGCGGCGATTACGAGCAGTACTTC. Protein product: CASSQGASGDYEQYF.

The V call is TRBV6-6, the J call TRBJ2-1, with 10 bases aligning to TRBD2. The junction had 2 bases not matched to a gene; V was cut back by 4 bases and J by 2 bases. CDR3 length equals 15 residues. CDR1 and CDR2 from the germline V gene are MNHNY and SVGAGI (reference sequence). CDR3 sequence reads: CASSLGTSAYNEQFF. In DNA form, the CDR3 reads TGTGCCAGCAGTTTAGGGACTAGCGCCTACAATGAGCAGTTCTTC.

Here the CDR3 reads CASSSLRSYEQYF. The CDR3 nucleotides read TGTGCCAGCAGCTCGCTCCGATCCTACGAGCAGTACTTC. The chain employs TRBV7-2 and TRBJ2-7, with no clear D. Trimming left V 4 bases short and J 1 base short, with 8 bases between. Germline V CDR1 and CDR2: SGHTA, FQGNSA. CDR3 length: 13 residues.

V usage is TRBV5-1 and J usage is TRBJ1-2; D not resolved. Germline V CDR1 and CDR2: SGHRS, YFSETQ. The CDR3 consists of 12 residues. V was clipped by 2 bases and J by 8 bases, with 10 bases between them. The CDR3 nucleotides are TGCGCCAGCAGCTTTGGAGGAGAGGGCTACACCTTC. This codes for CASSFGGEGYTF. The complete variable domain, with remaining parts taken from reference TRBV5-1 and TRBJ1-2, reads KAGVTQTPRYLIKTRGQQVTLSCSPISGHRSVSWYQQTPGQGLQFLFEYFSETQRNKGNFPGRFSGRQFSNSRSEMNVSTLELGDSALYLCASSFGGEGYTFGSGTRLTVV.

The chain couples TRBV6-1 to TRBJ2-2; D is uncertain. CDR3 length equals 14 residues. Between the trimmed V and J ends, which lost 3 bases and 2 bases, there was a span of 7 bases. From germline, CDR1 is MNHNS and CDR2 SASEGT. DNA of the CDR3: TGTGCCAGCAGTGATTACAGTAACACCGGGGAGCTGTTTTTT. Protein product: CASSDYSNTGELFF.

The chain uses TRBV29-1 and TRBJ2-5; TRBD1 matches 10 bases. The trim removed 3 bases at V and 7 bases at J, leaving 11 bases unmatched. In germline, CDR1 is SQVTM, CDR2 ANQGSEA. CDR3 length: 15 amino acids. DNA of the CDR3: TGCAGCGTTGACCCTCCGACAGGGGGCGGATGGACCCAGTACTTC. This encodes CSVDPPTGGGWTQYF.

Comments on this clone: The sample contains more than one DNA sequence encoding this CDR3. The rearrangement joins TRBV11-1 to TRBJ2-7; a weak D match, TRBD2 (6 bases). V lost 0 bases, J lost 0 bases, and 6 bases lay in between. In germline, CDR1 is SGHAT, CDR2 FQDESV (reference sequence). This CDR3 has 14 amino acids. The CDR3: CASSLAGGSYEQYF. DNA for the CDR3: TGTGCCAGCAGCTTAGCGGGGGGCTCCTACGAGCAGTACTTC.

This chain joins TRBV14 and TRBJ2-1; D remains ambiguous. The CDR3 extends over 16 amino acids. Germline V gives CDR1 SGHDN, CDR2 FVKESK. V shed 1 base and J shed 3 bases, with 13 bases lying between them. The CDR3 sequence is CASSQAPTGVYNEQFF. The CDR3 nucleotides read TGTGCCAGCAGCCAAGCCCCGACTGGGGTCTACAATGAGCAGTTCTTC.

The CDR3 nucleotides are TGTGCCAGCAGCTCGCAGACTGGCGGGGGGGAGCAGTTCTTC. Amino acids: CASSSQTGGGEQFF. This chain uses TRBV7-9 with TRBJ2-1; 8 bases line up with TRBD2. CDR3 length equals 14 residues. Germline CDR1 and CDR2: SEHNR and FQNEAQ (reference sequence). Trimming took 4 bases from V and 10 from J; bases not matched to a gene: 9.

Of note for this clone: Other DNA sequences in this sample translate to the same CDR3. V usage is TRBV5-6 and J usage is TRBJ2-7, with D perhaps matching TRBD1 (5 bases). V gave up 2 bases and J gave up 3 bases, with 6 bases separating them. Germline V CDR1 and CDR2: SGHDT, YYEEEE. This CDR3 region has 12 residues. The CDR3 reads CASSFQGYEQYF. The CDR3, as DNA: TGTGCCAGCAGCTTTCAGGGCTACGAGCAGTACTTC.

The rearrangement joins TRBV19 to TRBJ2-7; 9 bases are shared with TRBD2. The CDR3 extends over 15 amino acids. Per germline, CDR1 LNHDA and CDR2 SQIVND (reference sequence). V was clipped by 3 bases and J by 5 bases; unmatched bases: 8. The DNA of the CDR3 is TGTGCCAGTAGTATTTCCCTAGCGGGAACACACGAGCAGTACTTC. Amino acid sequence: CASSISLAGTHEQYF.

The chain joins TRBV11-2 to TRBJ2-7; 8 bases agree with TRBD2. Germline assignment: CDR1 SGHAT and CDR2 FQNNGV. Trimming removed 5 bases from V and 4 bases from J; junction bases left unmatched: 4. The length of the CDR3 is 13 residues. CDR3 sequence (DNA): TGTGCCAGCAGCCCGGGACTAGGGTACGAGCAGTACTTC. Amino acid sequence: CASSPGLGYEQYF.

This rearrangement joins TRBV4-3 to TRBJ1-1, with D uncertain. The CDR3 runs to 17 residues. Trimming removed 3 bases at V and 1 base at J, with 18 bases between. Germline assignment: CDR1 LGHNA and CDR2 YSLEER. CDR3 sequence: CASSQWVWGEENTEAFF. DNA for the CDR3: TGCGCCAGCAGCCAGTGGGTTTGGGGTGAAGAGAACACTGAAGCTTTCTTT.

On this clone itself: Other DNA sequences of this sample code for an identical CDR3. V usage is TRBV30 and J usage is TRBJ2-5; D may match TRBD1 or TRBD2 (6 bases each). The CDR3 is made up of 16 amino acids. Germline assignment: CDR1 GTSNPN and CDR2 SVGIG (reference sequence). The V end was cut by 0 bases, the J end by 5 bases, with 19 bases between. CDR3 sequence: CAWSVTPRGGLETQYF. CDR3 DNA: TGTGCCTGGAGTGTAACTCCCAGGGGAGGATTGGAGACCCAGTACTTC. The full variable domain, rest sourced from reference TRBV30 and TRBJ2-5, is SQTIHQWPATLVQPVGSPLSLECTVEGTSNPNLYWYRQAAGRGLQLLFYSVGIGQISSEVPQNLSASRPQDRQFILSSKKLLLSDSGFYLCAWSVTPRGGLETQYFGPGTRLLVL.

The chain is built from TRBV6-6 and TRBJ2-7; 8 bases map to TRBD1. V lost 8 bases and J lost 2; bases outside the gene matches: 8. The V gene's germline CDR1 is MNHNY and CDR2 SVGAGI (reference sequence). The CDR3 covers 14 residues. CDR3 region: CASSGQGSAYEQYF. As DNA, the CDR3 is TGTGCCAGCTCCGGACAGGGTAGCGCCTACGAGCAGTACTTC.

CDR3 in amino acids: CASSWRGIMNTEAFF. In DNA, the CDR3 is TGTGCCAGCAGCTGGAGGGGTATAATGAACACTGAAGCTTTCTTT. The chain employs TRBV7-9 and TRBJ1-1; maybe TRBD1 (5 bases). Trimming cost V 4 bases and J 0 bases, with 12 bases left between them. CDR3 length: 15 residues. Per germline, CDR1 SEHNR and CDR2 FQNEAQ (reference sequence).

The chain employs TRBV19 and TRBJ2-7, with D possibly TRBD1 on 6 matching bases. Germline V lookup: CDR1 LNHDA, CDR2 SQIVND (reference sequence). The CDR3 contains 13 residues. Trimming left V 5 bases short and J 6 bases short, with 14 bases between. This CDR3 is CASSLEGVSEQYF. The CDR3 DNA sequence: TGTGCCAGTAGTCTCGAGGGGGTTAGCGAGCAGTACTTC.

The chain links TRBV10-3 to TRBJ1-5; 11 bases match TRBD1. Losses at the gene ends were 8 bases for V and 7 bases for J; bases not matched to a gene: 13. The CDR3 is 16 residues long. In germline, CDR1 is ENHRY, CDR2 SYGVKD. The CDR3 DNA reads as TGTGCCATCGGGACAGGGGGTTATGAGTCAGGGCAGCCCCAGCATTTT. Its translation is CAIGTGGYESGQPQHF.